Included here is one TCR beta chain sequence, with context. The data stem from a study of shared T cell receptors in the human thymus. The V and J ends lost 6 bases and 2 bases, in that order; junction bases with no gene match: 6. The CDR3 consists of 14 residues. Germline CDR1 LNHDA, CDR2 SQIVND (reference sequence). TCRdb's copy holds only in-frame clones and misses some; the assay was immunoSEQ multiplex PCR. The sample has approximately 760,000 clones; approximately 83% are singletons. The same data also went into a second study, on human thymus T cells. This second report adds: Corrective cardiac surgery supplied the resected thymus tissue. V and J gene usage appeared biased in thymic and blood repertoires. Thymic repertoires overlap heavily among unrelated individuals, related research has reported.

The chain couples TRBV19 to TRBJ2-5, with TRBD1 identical over 7 bases. The TCR was taken from a girl under two years old with a congenital heart defect. The specimen was thymocytes. The CDR3 here is CASRDDRDQETQYF. DNA of the CDR3: TGTGCCAGTAGGGACGACAGGGATCAAGAGACCCAGTACTTC.